A selection of T cell receptor beta chains follows, all from one sample in a study of breast tumors, draining lymph nodes, adjacent tissues. TCRdb re-called the multiplex PCR reads with MiXCR, one entry per CDR3 protein. The table includes under 110,000 distinct CDR3 sequences, 30% detected once. Source material: axillary lymph node tissue. The source is a female donor with breast cancer. Some clones in this sample may be carry-over from other donors' samples. The CDR3 runs from the conserved cysteine through the conserved F or W. D genes are given only for firm matches. Size tells how often a clone was seen (once, few, many) or the class of an expanded clone, and some rows leave it out.

V gene	D gene	J gene	clone size	CDR3 DNA	CDR3 protein
TRBV5-1	-	TRBJ2-1	many	TGCGCCAGCAGCTCATCGGGAAGAGGTGAGCAGTTCTTC	CASSSSGRGEQFF
TRBV7-3	TRBD2	TRBJ2-3	-	TGTGCCAGCAGCTCCGTAGCGGGCGGCACAGATACGCAGTATTTT	CASSSVAGGTDTQYF
TRBV25-1	-	TRBJ2-2	-	TGTGCCAGCAGTGGTTACAACACCGGGGAGCTGTTTTTT	CASSGYNTGELFF
TRBV9	TRBD2	TRBJ2-1	many	TGTGCCAGCAGCTCTAGCGGGGGGCGTTACAATGAGCAGTTCTTC	CASSSSGGRYNEQFF
TRBV2	-	TRBJ1-1	-	TGTGCCAGCAAACAGGCCGAATCCCTCACTGAAGCTTCCTTT	CASKQAESLTEASF
TRBV20-1	-	TRBJ1-2	many	TGCAGTGCTAGAGATTACACAGGTTTTGCGTATGGCTACACCTTC	CSARDYTGFAYGYTF
TRBV20-1	-	TRBJ1-1	few	TGCAGTGGCCGGCCTATGAACACTGAAGCTTTCTTT	CSGRPMNTEAFF
TRBV5-4	TRBD2	TRBJ2-7	many	TGTGCCAGCAGCTATTGGGGACTAGCGGACGAGCAGTACTTC	CASSYWGLADEQYF
TRBV20-1	TRBD1	TRBJ1-1	few	TGCAGTGCGGGAGGGACAGTGAACACTGAAGCTTTCTTT	CSAGGTVNTEAFF
TRBV29-1	-	TRBJ2-1	many	TGCAGCGTTAACCGGGACCACTCCTACAATGAGCAGTTCTTC	CSVNRDHSYNEQFF
TRBV6-5	TRBD2	TRBJ2-3	many	TGTGCCAGCAGTGAGAGATTTAGAGGGCTAGCGGGAGGTTCGCACACAGATACGCAGTATTTT	CASSERFRGLAGGSHTDTQYF
TRBV5-1	TRBD2	TRBJ2-5	many	TGCGCCAGCAGCTCTAGCGGGTCACAAGAGACCCAGTACTTC	CASSSSGSQETQYF
TRBV24-1	TRBD2	TRBJ2-1	-	TGTGCCACCAGTGCTGCCGGGAGGGCAACTGAGCAGTTCTTC	CATSAAGRATEQFF
TRBV9	-	TRBJ2-2	many	TGTGCCAGCAGCGTAGGACTAGACCCCGGGGAGCTGTTTTTT	CASSVGLDPGELFF
TRBV3-1	-	TRBJ2-7	many	TGTGCCAGCAGCCAAGACAACGTTCCCTACGAGCAGTACTTC	CASSQDNVPYEQYF
TRBV9	TRBD2	TRBJ2-3	many	TGTGCCAGCAGCCTAGCGGGGGGGTACACAGATACGCAGTATTTT	CASSLAGGYTDTQYF
TRBV5-1	-	TRBJ1-1	-	TGCGCCAGCAGCTTTAGCAGGGCCCTGAACACTGAAGCTTTCTTT	CASSFSRALNTEAFF
TRBV19	TRBD1	TRBJ1-3	many	TGTGCCAGTAGTATGACAGGGATCTCTGGAAACACCATATATTTT	CASSMTGISGNTIYF
TRBV3-1	-	TRBJ2-3	many	TGTGCCAGCAGCCAAGCGGGCGGTCCCGCTGGAGATACGCAGTATTTT	CASSQAGGPAGDTQYF
TRBV5-1	-	TRBJ1-1	few	TGCGCCAGCAGCTTGGTTGGGAGGGAGTATACTGAAGCTTTCTTT	CASSLVGREYTEAFF
TRBV6-6	-	TRBJ2-6	many	TGTGCCAGCAGTTTAGGGCCTGGGGCCAACGTCCTGACTTTC	CASSLGPGANVLTF
TRBV9	-	TRBJ2-5	-	TGTGCCAGCAGGACCACGGGGGAAGAGACCCAGTACTTC	CASRTTGEETQYF
TRBV7-9	TRBD1	TRBJ2-7	many	TGTGCCAGCAGCTCTCTGGGACAGGGAAAGTACGAGCAGTACTTC	CASSSLGQGKYEQYF
TRBV7-9	TRBD1	TRBJ2-3	-	TGTGCCAGCAGCTCAGGGGACAGGGGGACAGATACGCAGTACTTT	CASSSGDRGTDTQYF
TRBV20-1	TRBD1	TRBJ1-5	once	TGCAGTGCTAGAGATATAGACAGGGAGTCTCAGCCCCAGCGTTTT	CSARDIDRESQPQRF
TRBV20-1	-	TRBJ2-3	-	TGCAGTGCCCCGACCGGCGTTCTTGACAGAGAGACGCAGTATTTT	CSAPTGVLDRETQYF
TRBV7-2	-	TRBJ2-3	many	TGTGCCAGCAGCTTAAAACTAGCCTACACAGATACGCAGTATTTT	CASSLKLAYTDTQYF
TRBV18	-	TRBJ2-7	many	TGTGCCAGCTCACCGGCGGGGGCCGCACTCCTGCAGTACTTC	CASSPAGAALLQYF
TRBV30	-	TRBJ1-2	many	TGTGCCTGGAGTCTAAGTTTTAACTATGGCTACACCTTC	CAWSLSFNYGYTF
TRBV9	-	TRBJ2-2	many	TGTGCCAGCAGGCCCGGGACTTCTAACACCGGGGAGCTGTTTTTT	CASRPGTSNTGELFF
TRBV2	TRBD1	TRBJ2-2	many	TGTGCCAGCAGTGGACAGGGTTTGGACACCGGGGAGCTGTTTTTT	CASSGQGLDTGELFF
TRBV20-1	-	TRBJ1-5	many	TGCAGTGCCTCGGATCAGCCCCAGCATTTT	CSASDQPQHF
TRBV19	-	TRBJ2-1	many	TGTGCCAGTAGTTGGGGGAGGGGGCTGGTCGAGCAGTTCTTC	CASSWGRGLVEQFF
TRBV24-1	-	TRBJ2-6	many	TGTGCCACCAGTGATGCCACCCTGGGGGCCAACGTCCTGACTTTC	CATSDATLGANVLTF
TRBV28	TRBD1	TRBJ2-7	many	TGTGCCAGCAGCCCTGGGACAGCTTTAGCCTACGAGCAGTACTTC	CASSPGTALAYEQYF